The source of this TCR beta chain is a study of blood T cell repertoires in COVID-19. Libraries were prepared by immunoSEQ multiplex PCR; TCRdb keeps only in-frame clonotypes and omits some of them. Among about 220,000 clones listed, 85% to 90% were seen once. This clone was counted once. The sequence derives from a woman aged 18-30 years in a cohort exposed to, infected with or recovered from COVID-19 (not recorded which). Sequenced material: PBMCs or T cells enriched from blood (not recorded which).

CDR3 in DNA: TGTGCCAGCAGTTCGCATACAGTAGGAAACACCATATATTTT. This codes for CASSSHTVGNTIYF. The chain recombines TRBV6-5 with TRBJ1-3, with unresolved D. The CDR3 has 14 residues. The V end was cut by 4 bases, the J end by 4 bases, with 11 bases between. Germline V gene lookup returns CDR1 MNHEY and CDR2 SVGAGI.